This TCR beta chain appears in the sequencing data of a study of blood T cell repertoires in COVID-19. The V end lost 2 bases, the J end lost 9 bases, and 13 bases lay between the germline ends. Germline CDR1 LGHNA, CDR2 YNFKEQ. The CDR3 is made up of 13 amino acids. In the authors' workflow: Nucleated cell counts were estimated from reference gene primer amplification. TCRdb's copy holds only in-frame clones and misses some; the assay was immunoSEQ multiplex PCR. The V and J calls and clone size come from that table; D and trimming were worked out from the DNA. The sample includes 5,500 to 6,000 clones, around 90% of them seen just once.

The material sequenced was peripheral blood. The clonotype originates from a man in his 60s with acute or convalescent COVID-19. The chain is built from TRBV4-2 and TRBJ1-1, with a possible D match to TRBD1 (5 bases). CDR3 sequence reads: CASSQPGGGKAFF. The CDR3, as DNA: TGTGCCAGCAGCCAACCGGGGGGGGGAAAAGCTTTCTTT.